The clone carrying this T cell receptor (beta chain) has just one count. The data originate from a study of cytomegalovirus exposure and HLA in healthy donors. PCR amplification relied on 60 Vbeta primers (plus 13 Jbeta primers). Clones were sequenced by immunoSEQ multiplex PCR, and TCRdb holds only the in-frame ones, with some missing. There are just over 200,000 clones in the sample; roughly 80% occur only once, and 2.7% lies in the top ten. Sequencing was performed on PBMCs. The receptor's source is a woman in her forties in good health and CMV-seronegative.

CDR3 sequence: CASSLGMGISGTYEQYF. The CDR3 nucleotides are TGCGCCAGCAGCTTGGGTATGGGTATTAGCGGCACCTACGAGCAGTACTTC. The J gene is TRBJ2-7, the V gene TRBV5-1, with a possible D match to TRBD2 (6 bases). V shed 0 bases and J shed 2 bases, with 18 bases lying between them. Germline V gives CDR1 SGHRS, CDR2 YFSETQ. The CDR3 length is 17 residues. The whole variable domain, remainder taken from reference TRBV5-1 and TRBJ2-7, is KAGVTQTPRYLIKTRGQQVTLSCSPISGHRSVSWYQQTPGQGLQFLFEYFSETQRNKGNFPGRFSGRQFSNSRSEMNVSTLELGDSALYLCASSLGMGISGTYEQYFGPGTRLTVT.